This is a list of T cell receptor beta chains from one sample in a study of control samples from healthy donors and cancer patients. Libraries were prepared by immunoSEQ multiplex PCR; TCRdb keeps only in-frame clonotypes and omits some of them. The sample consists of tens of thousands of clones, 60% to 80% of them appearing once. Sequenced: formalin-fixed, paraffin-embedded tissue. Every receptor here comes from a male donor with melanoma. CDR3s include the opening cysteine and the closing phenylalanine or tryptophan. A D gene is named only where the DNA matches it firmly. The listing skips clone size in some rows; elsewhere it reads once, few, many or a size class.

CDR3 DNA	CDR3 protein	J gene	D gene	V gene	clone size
TGCAGCGTGTCCCCCGCCGGGACAGCAAACTACGAGCAGTACTTC	CSVSPAGTANYEQYF	TRBJ2-7	TRBD1	TRBV29-1	NA
TGTGCCAGCAGCTTATTGGCCGGGAGCGAGACCCAGTACTTC	CASSLLAGSETQYF	TRBJ2-5	NA	TRBV11-2	NA
TGTGCCAGCAGTTTTAATGTCCGAGGGGGGTACAATGAGCAGTTCTTC	CASSFNVRGGYNEQFF	TRBJ2-1	NA	TRBV28	NA
TGTGCCAGCAGTGAATTGGGAGAGACCCAGTACTTC	CASSELGETQYF	TRBJ2-5	NA	TRBV6-1	NA
TGTGCCAGCAGCCGGTCCGTGTCCGAGCAGTACTTC	CASSRSVSEQYF	TRBJ2-7	NA	TRBV5-5	NA
TGTGCCAGCAGCAAACTAGCGGGAGGTGCGCAGTACTTC	CASSKLAGGAQYF	TRBJ2-7	TRBD2	TRBV3-1/TRBV3-2	NA
TGTGCCAGCAAAGGGACAGGGGGCAGGAATCAGCCCCAGCATTTT	CASKGTGGRNQPQHF	TRBJ1-5	TRBD1	TRBV6-6	NA
TGTGCCAGCAGCTTAACGGGGGGGTACGAGCAGTACTTC	CASSLTGGYEQYF	TRBJ2-7	TRBD2	TRBV7-3	once
TGTGCCAGCAGTTCACAGGGAACCGGGGCCAACGTCCTGACTTTC	CASSSQGTGANVLTF	TRBJ2-6	NA	TRBV27	NA
TGTGCCAGCAGCTCGCGAGGGCCAGATACGCAGTATTTT	CASSSRGPDTQYF	TRBJ2-3	NA	TRBV7-9	NA
TGTGCCAGCAGCTTGGAGGGGCGAGGTGGAGATACGCAGTATTTT	CASSLEGRGGDTQYF	TRBJ2-3	NA	TRBV5-4	few
TGCGCCAGCAGCCGCGGACCGCAGAACACCGGGGAGCTGTTTTTT	CASSRGPQNTGELFF	TRBJ2-2	NA	TRBV4-1	few
TGTGCCAGCAGCTTATCGCTAGCTGGGAGGTACAATGAGCAGTTCTTC	CASSLSLAGRYNEQFF	TRBJ2-1	NA	TRBV7-9	NA
TGCGCCAGCAGGGGGGACTACCTCCTAGGTGGCTACACCTTC	CASRGDYLLGGYTF	TRBJ1-2	NA	TRBV5-1	few
TGTGCCAGCAGCGTAGGGGGGACGGCTCAAGAGACCCAGTACTTC	CASSVGGTAQETQYF	TRBJ2-5	NA	TRBV9	NA
TGCGCCACCAGACAGGGGGAGAACACTGAAGCTTTCTTT	CATRQGENTEAFF	TRBJ1-1	TRBD1	TRBV5-1	few
TGTGCCAGTAGCAATCAGGCAGGGCATGGCTACACCTTC	CASSNQAGHGYTF	TRBJ1-2	NA	TRBV19	NA
TGCGCCAGCAGCCCCGGGACTAGCGGGACCGGGGCCAACGTCCTGACTTTC	CASSPGTSGTGANVLTF	TRBJ2-6	TRBD2	TRBV4-1	NA
TGTGCCAGCAGCTTAGCTCCCCGGGGATCGCCCCAGCATTTT	CASSLAPRGSPQHF	TRBJ1-5	NA	TRBV11-2	NA
TGCGCCAGCAGCGCTCTAGCGGGAGAAGGAGAGACCCAGTACTTC	CASSALAGEGETQYF	TRBJ2-5	TRBD2	TRBV5-1	NA
TGTGCCAGCAGCGTAGGGGGGACCGGTGAGCAGTTCTTC	CASSVGGTGEQFF	TRBJ2-1	NA	TRBV9	few
TGTGCCAGCACCGACAGGGGAGGTAAGACCCAGTACTTC	CASTDRGGKTQYF	TRBJ2-5	TRBD1	TRBV25-1	NA
TGTGCCAGCAGCCAACTCAGGGACAGCCAAGAGACCCAGTACTTC	CASSQLRDSQETQYF	TRBJ2-5	TRBD1	TRBV3-1/TRBV3-2	once
TGTGCCAGTAGTACTACAGGGACCCCCCTCTACGAGCAGTACTTC	CASSTTGTPLYEQYF	TRBJ2-7	NA	TRBV19	once
TGTGCCAGCAGAGCAGGCGGGACGGTCTCCTACGAGCAGTACTTC	CASRAGGTVSYEQYF	TRBJ2-7	NA	TRBV2	NA
TGTGCCAGCAGTACTCTTAGGAGCGGGATTCTTCTACCGTACGAGCAGTACTTC	CASSTLRSGILLPYEQYF	TRBJ2-7	TRBD2	TRBV7-2	few
TGTGCCAGCGGGGACAGGGGTTCGCATCAGCCCCAGCATTTT	CASGDRGSHQPQHF	TRBJ1-5	TRBD1	TRBV6-5	NA
TGTGCCAGCAGCTTTAGGGCAGCTAATACGAACACCGGGGAGCTGTTTTTT	CASSFRAANTNTGELFF	TRBJ2-2	NA	TRBV7-9	NA
TGCAGCGTCAGGGCGATCTCTGGAAACACCATATATTTT	CSVRAISGNTIYF	TRBJ1-3	NA	TRBV29-1	NA
TGCGCCAGCAGCTCGGACAGTGCGAATACCGGGGAGCTGTTTTTT	CASSSDSANTGELFF	TRBJ2-2	NA	TRBV5-1	once
TGCGCCAGCAGCCAACCCCCCAACACAGATACGCAGTATTTT	CASSQPPNTDTQYF	TRBJ2-3	NA	TRBV4-1	NA
TGTGCCAGCAGTTTTGGGACGGAAGAAAAACTGTTTTTT	CASSFGTEEKLFF	TRBJ1-4	NA	TRBV28	NA
TGCGCCAGCAAAAGACTCGCGAGCTCCTACGAGCAGTACTTC	CASKRLASSYEQYF	TRBJ2-7	NA	TRBV5-1	NA
TGTGCCAGCAGTGATAACCCGGGGGGAACTGAAGCTTTCTTT	CASSDNPGGTEAFF	TRBJ1-1	NA	TRBV6-1	few
TGTGGATGTAGCGGGAGGTCTACAGATACGCAGTATTTT	CGCSGRSTDTQYF	TRBJ2-3	TRBD2	TRBV19	NA
TGTGCCAGCGGACAGCATAAGAGCACAGATACGCAGTATTTT	CASGQHKSTDTQYF	TRBJ2-3	NA	TRBV19	NA
TGCGCCAGCAGCCACCTCCTAGAGGACTACGAGCAGTACTTC	CASSHLLEDYEQYF	TRBJ2-7	NA	TRBV4-1	NA
TGTGCCAGCAGCTTAGAGTACCTCGGGAGCACGACTAGCACAGATACGCAGTATTTT	CASSLEYLGSTTSTDTQYF	TRBJ2-3	NA	TRBV7-9	NA
TGTGCCAGCAGTTCACTAGCGCGCCCCCCCTACGAGCAGTACTTC	CASSSLARPPYEQYF	TRBJ2-7	TRBD2	TRBV27	NA
TGTGCCAGCATGGAGCGAAATGAGCAGTTCTTC	CASMERNEQFF	TRBJ2-1	NA	TRBV2	NA
TGTGCCAGCAGCGTAGCCGCTAGCGGGAGTGATGAGCAGTTCTTC	CASSVAASGSDEQFF	TRBJ2-1	TRBD2	TRBV9	NA
TGTGCCACCAGTGATTTTGTGCGGTACACCGGGGAGCTGTTTTTT	CATSDFVRYTGELFF	TRBJ2-2	NA	TRBV24-1	NA
TGTGCCAGCACAGACAGGGGCCACGAGCAGTACTTC	CASTDRGHEQYF	TRBJ2-7	TRBD1	TRBV12-3/TRBV12-4	NA